The 3 T cell receptor beta chains listed next were all sequenced from one sample in a study of blood T cell repertoires in COVID-19. Clones were sequenced by immunoSEQ multiplex PCR, and TCRdb holds only the in-frame ones, with some missing. The sample contains around 300,000 clones, about 89% of which appear only once. Material: peripheral blood. The receptor set was obtained from a middle-aged man with acute or convalescent COVID-19.

J is TRBJ2-2 and V is TRBV9; the D is unclear. Trimming stripped 4 bases from V and 5 bases from J, with 6 bases between. The CDR3 has 12 amino acids. Germline CDR1 and CDR2: SGDLS and YYNGEE. The chain's CDR3 is CASSTQTGELFF. CDR3 DNA sequence: TGTGCCAGCAGCACTCAAACCGGGGAGCTGTTTTTT.

The rearrangement joins TRBV3-1 (or the pseudogene TRBV3-2) to TRBJ2-3; D possibly corresponds to TRBD2 (7 bases). This CDR3 has 15 residues. Trimming shortened V by 5 bases and J by 3 bases, and 15 bases separated the two germline ends. In germline, CDR1 is LGHDT, CDR2 YNNKEL (reference sequence). The CDR3: CASSSSGGGTDTQYF. CDR3 coding DNA: TGTGCCAGCAGCTCTTCGGGGGGCGGGACAGATACGCAGTATTTT.

The genes are TRBV7-9 and TRBJ1-1, with D tentatively TRBD1 (5 bases). Germline loops: CDR1 SEHNR, CDR2 FQNEAQ (reference sequence). V lost 1 base and J lost 0, with 9 bases in between. CDR3 length equals 15 residues. Here the CDR3 DNA reads TGTGCCAGCAGCTTAGTGGGGGGAATGAACACTGAAGCTTTCTTT. Its translation: CASSLVGGMNTEAFF.